This T cell receptor beta chain was identified during a study of cytomegalovirus exposure and HLA in healthy donors. The study's findings and limits: Presence/absence analyses supposed approximately even sequencing depth among donors. TCR beta V- and J-gene trimming was later associated with a missense DCLRE1C variant.

J was trimmed by 4 bases and V by 5 bases; bases with no gene match: 9. This CDR3 contains 16 residues. From germline, CDR1 is MGHRA and CDR2 YSYEKL. Primers: 60 Vbeta forward and 13 Jbeta reverse. Original data processing: Approximately 79 million unique TCR beta chains, about 11 million of them shared, were counted by a later analysis. Generated by immunoSEQ multiplex PCR, the TCRdb table keeps only in-frame clones and is missing some. V and J calls and clone size are as listed in that table; D and trimming were resolved from the DNA. The profile shows about 160,000 clones, roughly 83% of them singletons. With respect to this clone: Its antigen is currently unknown.

The chain carries TRBV4-1 and TRBJ2-2; 8 nucleotides agree with TRBD2. Input material: PBMCs. The clonotype originates from a boy younger than 10 in good health and CMV-seronegative. CDR3 amino acids: CASSLRSGSPTGELFF. CDR3 DNA: TGCGCCAGCAGCTTGAGGAGCGGGAGCCCCACCGGGGAGCTGTTTTTT.